These 15 T cell receptor beta chains were all obtained from the same sample, sequenced in a study of shared clonotypes between healthy human individuals. Profiling relied on immunoSEQ multiplex PCR, and the TCRdb table lists in-frame clones only, not all of them. The table shows over a million clones, with roughly 96% occurring only once. Material: naive CD4+ T cells sorted from blood. This sample's subset: CD45RA+ positively selected. Receptor source: a man aged 25-45 years in good health.

This chain joins TRBV7-2 and TRBJ1-5; a possible D gene is TRBD1 (6 bases). The germline CDR1 and CDR2 sequences are SGHTA and FQGNSA. V lost 9 bases, J lost 5 bases, and 14 bases lay in between. CDR3 length: 13 residues. The CDR3 reads CASNRERDQPQHF. The CDR3 DNA is TGTGCCAGTAACAGGGAGCGGGATCAGCCCCAGCATTTT.

The chain carries TRBV10-1 and TRBJ2-1, with D possibly matching TRBD1 (5 bases). CDR3 size: 12 residues. The V gene lost 0 bases and the J gene lost 10 bases, with 7 bases spanning the gap. Germline CDR1 is WNHNN and CDR2 is SYGVQD (reference sequence). The CDR3 DNA reads as TGCGCCAGCAGTGAGTCCAAGGGGGAGCAGTTCTTC. Translating gives CASSESKGEQFF.

The chain joins TRBV11-3 to TRBJ2-3; 9 bases match TRBD1. Germline values: CDR1 SGHNT, CDR2 YENEEA. The CDR3 is made up of 15 amino acids. V lost 1 base to trimming and J lost 5 bases; unmatched junction nucleotides: 4. The CDR3 sequence is CASSLGQGQGDTQYF. The CDR3 DNA follows: TGTGCCAGCAGCTTAGGTCAGGGACAGGGAGATACGCAGTATTTT. Full variable domain (outside the CDR3, taken from reference TRBV11-3 and TRBJ2-3): EAGVVQSPRYKIIEKKQPVAFWCNPISGHNTLYWYLQNLGQGPELLIRYENEEAVDDSQLPKDRFSAERLKGVDSTLKIQPAELGDSAVYLCASSLGQGQGDTQYFGPGTRLTVL.

This clone was seen a single time. The DNA of the CDR3 is TGTGCCAGCAGCTTAAAGGGCCTGCAAGAGACCCAGTACTTC. It translates to CASSLKGLQETQYF. The V gene is TRBV7-3, the J gene TRBJ2-5; D remains ambiguous. The V end lost 1 base, the J end lost 2 bases, and 8 bases lay between the germline ends. The germline V gene has CDR1 SGHTA and CDR2 FQGTGA. The CDR3 covers 14 residues.

V usage is TRBV7-2 and J usage is TRBJ1-2; 7 positions match TRBD1. In germline, CDR1 is SGHTA, CDR2 FQGNSA. The trim removed 4 bases at V and 3 bases at J, leaving 2 bases unmatched. The CDR3 is 13 residues long. The CDR3 loop is CASSSQGDYGYTF. CDR3 bases: TGTGCCAGCAGCTCCCAGGGGGACTATGGCTACACCTTC.

The genes are TRBV29-1 and TRBJ2-7; 8 bases align to TRBD1. The CDR3 sequence is 15 residues long. Germline-derived CDR1 and CDR2 are SQVTM and ANQGSEA. Trimming removed 0 bases from V and 6 bases from J; junction bases left unmatched: 10. DNA of the CDR3: TGCAGCGTTGAAGATCGTACGACAGGGGTAGGCGAGCAGTACTTC. Protein: CSVEDRTTGVGEQYF.

CDR3 DNA: TGTGCCAGCAGCTTAATATCGGGGGTCGGGGAGACCCAGTACTTC. Amino acid sequence: CASSLISGVGETQYF. This chain uses TRBV7-3 with TRBJ2-5; D might be TRBD2 (6 bases). Germline-derived CDR1 and CDR2 are SGHTA and FQGTGA. CDR3 length: 15 amino acids. Trimming took off 1 base at V and 5 bases at J, with 14 bases between the two ends.

The chain employs TRBV4-1 and TRBJ2-7, with D unclear. The CDR3 loop spans 18 amino acids. Trimming took off 1 base at V and 0 bases at J, with 19 bases between the two ends. The germline V gene encodes CDR1 MGHRA and CDR2 YSYEKL. The CDR3 loop is CASSQAPPGAQRSYEQYF. For the CDR3, the DNA is TGCGCCAGCAGCCAAGCTCCCCCGGGTGCCCAGCGCTCCTACGAGCAGTACTTC.

The V and J genes are TRBV28 and TRBJ1-5; weak D call: TRBD1 (5 bases). V was pared by 6 bases and J by 0 bases, with 12 bases between. The CDR3 is made up of 15 amino acids. Germline V gene lookup returns CDR1 MDHEN and CDR2 SYDVKM. The CDR3: CASRSGFRSNQPQHF. The CDR3 region has the DNA TGTGCCAGCAGATCAGGGTTTCGTAGCAATCAGCCCCAGCATTTT.

The genes are TRBV7-9 and TRBJ2-2; no firm D call. V lost 6 bases, J lost 3 bases, and 11 bases lay in between. CDR1 and CDR2 from the germline V gene are SEHNR and FQNEAQ (reference sequence). This CDR3 contains 14 residues. This CDR3 reads CASSSRDYTGELFF. CDR3 DNA: TGTGCCAGCAGTAGCAGAGATTACACCGGGGAGCTGTTTTTT.

The J gene is TRBJ2-6, the V gene TRBV11-2, with no clear D. The V gene's germline CDR1 is SGHAT and CDR2 FQNNGV. With 0 bases removed from V and 1 base from J, the gap between germline ends came to 7 bases. The CDR3 contains 16 residues. The CDR3 nucleotides are TGTGCCAGCAGCTTAGAAACTGGGTCTGGGGCCAACGTCCTGACTTTC. Its translation is CASSLETGSGANVLTF. Filled out from reference TRBV11-2 and TRBJ2-6, the complete variable domain reads EAGVAQSPRYKIIEKRQSVAFWCNPISGHATLYWYQQILGQGPKLLIQFQNNGVVDDSQLPKDRFSAERLKGVDSTLKIQPAKLEDSAVYLCASSLETGSGANVLTFGAGSRLTVL.

The J gene is TRBJ2-1, the V gene TRBV7-6; TRBD2 matches 11 bases. Germline CDR1 and CDR2: SGHVS and FNYEAQ. Trimming at V came to 5 bases and at J to 4 bases, leaving 10 bases not matched to a gene. The CDR3 sequence is 17 residues long. The CDR3 sequence is CASSTRPGLAAYNEQFF. CDR3 bases: TGTGCCAGCAGCACGCGTCCGGGACTAGCGGCGTACAATGAGCAGTTCTTC.

As DNA, the CDR3 is TGTGCCAGCAGCGCCGGGACAGGGCTTGGCTACACCTTC. As protein: CASSAGTGLGYTF. The gene calls are TRBV9 and TRBJ1-2; 9 nucleotides agree with TRBD1. The CDR3 covers 13 residues. Trimming cost V 3 bases and J 7 bases; bases outside gene matches: 4. In germline, CDR1 is SGDLS, CDR2 YYNGEE.

The rearrangement uses TRBV27 and TRBJ2-3; 10 bases fit TRBD1. Looked up from germline, CDR1 is MNHEY and CDR2 is SMNVEV (reference sequence). This CDR3 comprises 14 residues. Trimming removed 8 bases from V and 1 base from J; junction bases left unmatched: 3. CDR3 in amino acids: CASGQGGGTDTQYF. In nucleotides, the CDR3 is TGTGCCAGCGGACAGGGGGGCGGCACAGATACGCAGTATTTT.

The chain uses TRBV5-8 and TRBJ1-4, with 7 nucleotides matching TRBD1. CDR1 is SGHTS and CDR2 is YDEGEE in the germline V gene. J gave up 10 bases and V 2 bases, and 8 bases lay outside the gene matches. The CDR3 runs 14 residues. CDR3 sequence: CASSLRQGPGKLFF. The CDR3 nucleotides read TGTGCCAGCAGCTTAAGACAGGGCCCAGGAAAACTGTTTTTT.